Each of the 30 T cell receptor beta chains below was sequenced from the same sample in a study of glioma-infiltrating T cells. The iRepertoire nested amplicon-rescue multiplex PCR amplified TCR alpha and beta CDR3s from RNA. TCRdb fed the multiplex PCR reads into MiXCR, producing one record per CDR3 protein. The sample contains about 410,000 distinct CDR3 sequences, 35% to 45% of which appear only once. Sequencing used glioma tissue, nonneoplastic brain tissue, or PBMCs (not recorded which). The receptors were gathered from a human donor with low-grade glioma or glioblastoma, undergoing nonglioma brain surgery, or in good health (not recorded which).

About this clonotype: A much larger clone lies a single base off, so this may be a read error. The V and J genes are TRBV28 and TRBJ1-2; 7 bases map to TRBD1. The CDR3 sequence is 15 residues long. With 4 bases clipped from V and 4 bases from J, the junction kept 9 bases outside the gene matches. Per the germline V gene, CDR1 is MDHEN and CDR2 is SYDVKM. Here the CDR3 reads CASSSITGTAYGYTF. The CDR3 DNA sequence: TGTGCCAGCAGTTCGATCACAGGGACAGCCTATGGCTACACCTTC.

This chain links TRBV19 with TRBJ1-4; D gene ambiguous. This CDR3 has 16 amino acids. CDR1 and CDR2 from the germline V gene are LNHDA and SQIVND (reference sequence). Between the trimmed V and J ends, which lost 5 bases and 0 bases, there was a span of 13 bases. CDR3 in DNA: TGTGCCAGTAGTCGGATGGGGTTCGCAACTAATGAAAAACTGTTTTTT. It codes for CASSRMGFATNEKLFF.

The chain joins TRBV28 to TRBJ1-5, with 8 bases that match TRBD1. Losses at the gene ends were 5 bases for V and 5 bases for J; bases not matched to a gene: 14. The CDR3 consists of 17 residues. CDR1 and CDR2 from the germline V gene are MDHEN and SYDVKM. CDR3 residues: CASSPPGQASPHQPQHF. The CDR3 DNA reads TGTGCCAGCAGTCCCCCGGGACAGGCTTCACCCCATCAGCCCCAGCATTTT. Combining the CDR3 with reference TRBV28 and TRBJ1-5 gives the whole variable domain DVKVTQSSRYLVKRTGEKVFLECVQDMDHENMFWYRQDPGLGLRLIYFSYDVKMKEKGDIPEGYSVSREKKERFSLILESASTNQTSMYLCASSPPGQASPHQPQHFGDGTRLSIL.

This chain's CDR3 is CSAPGGGTTEFF. As DNA, the CDR3 is TGCAGTGCCCCCGGTGGGGGGACTACTGAGTTCTTC. The chain recombines TRBV20-1 with TRBJ2-1; 7 nucleotides agree with TRBD2. The junction had 13 bases not matched to a gene; V was cut back by 6 bases and J by 14 bases. Germline loops: CDR1 DFQATT, CDR2 SNEGSKA (reference sequence). This CDR3 comprises 12 residues.

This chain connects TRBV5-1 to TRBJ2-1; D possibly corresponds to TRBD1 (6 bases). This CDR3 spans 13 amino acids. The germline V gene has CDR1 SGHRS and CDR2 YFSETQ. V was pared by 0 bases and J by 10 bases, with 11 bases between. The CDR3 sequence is CASSLAQGWEQFF. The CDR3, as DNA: TGCGCCAGCAGCTTGGCACAGGGCTGGGAGCAGTTCTTC.

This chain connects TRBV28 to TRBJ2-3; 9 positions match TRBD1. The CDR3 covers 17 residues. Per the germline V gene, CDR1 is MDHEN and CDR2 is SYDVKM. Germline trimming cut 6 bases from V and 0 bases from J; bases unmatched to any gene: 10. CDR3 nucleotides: TGTGCCAGCAGCTTTGGACAGGGGCGAACTAGCACAGATACGCAGTATTTT. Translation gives CASSFGQGRTSTDTQYF. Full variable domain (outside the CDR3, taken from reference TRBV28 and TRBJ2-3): DVKVTQSSRYLVKRTGEKVFLECVQDMDHENMFWYRQDPGLGLRLIYFSYDVKMKEKGDIPEGYSVSREKKERFSLILESASTNQTSMYLCASSFGQGRTSTDTQYFGPGTRLTVL.

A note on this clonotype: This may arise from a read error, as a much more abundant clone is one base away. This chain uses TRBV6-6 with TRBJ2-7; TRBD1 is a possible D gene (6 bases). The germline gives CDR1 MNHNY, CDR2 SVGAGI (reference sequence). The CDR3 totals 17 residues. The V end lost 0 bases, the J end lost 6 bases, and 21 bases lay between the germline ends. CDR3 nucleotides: TGTGCCAGCAGTTACTCAATCCCCCCGGCCCAGGGGACCGAGCAGTACTTC. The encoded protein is CASSYSIPPAQGTEQYF.

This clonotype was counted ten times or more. The CDR3 protein is CATSRTGFSTGELFF. CDR3 in DNA: TGTGCCACCAGCAGAACAGGGTTTAGCACCGGGGAGCTGTTTTTT. The gene calls are TRBV15 and TRBJ2-2, with D possibly TRBD1 on 6 matching bases. Germline V gene lookup returns CDR1 LNHNV and CDR2 YYDKDF (reference sequence). The length of the CDR3 is 15 residues. Trimming removed 2 bases at V and 4 bases at J, with 11 bases between.

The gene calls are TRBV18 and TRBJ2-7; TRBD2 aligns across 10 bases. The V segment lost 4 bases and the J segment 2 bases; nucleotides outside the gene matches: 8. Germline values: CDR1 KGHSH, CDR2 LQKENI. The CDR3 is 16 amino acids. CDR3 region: CASSQVAGGATYEQYF. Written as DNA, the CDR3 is TGTGCCAGCTCACAAGTAGCGGGAGGCGCCACCTACGAGCAGTACTTC.

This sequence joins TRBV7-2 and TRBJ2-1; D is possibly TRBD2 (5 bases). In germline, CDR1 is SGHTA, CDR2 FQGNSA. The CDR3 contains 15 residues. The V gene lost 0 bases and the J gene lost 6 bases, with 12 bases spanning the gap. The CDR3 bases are TGTGCCAGCAGCTTAGCGTTGGGTGGAGGCAATGAGCAGTTCTTC. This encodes CASSLALGGGNEQFF.

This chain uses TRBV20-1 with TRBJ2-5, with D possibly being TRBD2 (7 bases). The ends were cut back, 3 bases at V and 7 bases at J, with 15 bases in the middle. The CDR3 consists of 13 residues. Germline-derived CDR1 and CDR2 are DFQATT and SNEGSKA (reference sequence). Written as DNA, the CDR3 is TGCAGTGCTAGGGATGGCGGGGGCCGGACCCAGTACTTC. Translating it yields CSARDGGGRTQYF.

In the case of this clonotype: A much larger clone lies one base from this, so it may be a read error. The CDR3 DNA sequence: TGTGCCAGCAGTTCACCGGACAGGGTAAATGAGCGGTTCTTC. It translates to CASSSPDRVNERFF. V usage is TRBV6-2 or TRBV6-3 and J usage is TRBJ2-1; 8 bases map to TRBD1. The CDR3 is 14 amino acids. CDR1 and CDR2 from the germline V gene are MNHEY and SVGEGT.

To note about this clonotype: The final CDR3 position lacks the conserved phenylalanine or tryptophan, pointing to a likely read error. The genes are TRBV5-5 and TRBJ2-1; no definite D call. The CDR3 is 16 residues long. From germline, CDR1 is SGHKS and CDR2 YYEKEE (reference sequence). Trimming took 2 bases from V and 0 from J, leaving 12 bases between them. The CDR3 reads CASSFSLQYSYNEQFI. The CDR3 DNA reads TGTGCCAGCAGCTTCAGCTTGCAATACTCCTACAATGAGCAGTTCATC.

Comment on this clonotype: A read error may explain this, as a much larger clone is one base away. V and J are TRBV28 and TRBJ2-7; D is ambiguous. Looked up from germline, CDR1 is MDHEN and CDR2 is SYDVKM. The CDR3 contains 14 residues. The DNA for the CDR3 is TGTGCCAGCAGTTTAGGCCCCAGCTCCTACGAGCAGTGCTTC. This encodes CASSLGPSSYEQCF.

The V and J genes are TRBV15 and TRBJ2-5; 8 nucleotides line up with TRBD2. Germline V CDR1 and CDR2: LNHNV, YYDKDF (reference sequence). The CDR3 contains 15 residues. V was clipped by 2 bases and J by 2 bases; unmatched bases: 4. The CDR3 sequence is CATSRRTSGQETQYF. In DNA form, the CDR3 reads TGTGCCACCAGCAGAAGAACTAGCGGTCAAGAGACCCAGTACTTC.

CDR3 in amino acids: CASSPARRFPDYEQYF. For the CDR3, the DNA is TGTGCCAGCAGTCCCGCCCGACGGTTCCCCGACTACGAGCAGTACTTC. V is TRBV6-2 or TRBV6-3 and J is TRBJ2-7, with D unresolved. This CDR3 is 16 amino acids long. Trimming shortened V by 5 bases and J by 3 bases, and 20 bases separated the two germline ends. Germline V gene sequence: CDR1 MNHEY, CDR2 SVGEGT.

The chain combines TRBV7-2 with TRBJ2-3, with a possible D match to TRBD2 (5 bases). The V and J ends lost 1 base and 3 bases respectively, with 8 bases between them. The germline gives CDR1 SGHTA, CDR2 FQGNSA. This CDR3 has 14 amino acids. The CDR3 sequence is CASSLVSGTDTQYF. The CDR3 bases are TGTGCCAGCAGCTTAGTGAGCGGAACAGATACGCAGTATTTT. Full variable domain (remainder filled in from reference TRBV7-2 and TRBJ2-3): GAGVSQSPSNKVTEKGKDVELRCDPISGHTALYWYRQSLGQGLEFLIYFQGNSAPDKSGLPSDRFSAERTGGSVSTLTIQRTQQEDSAVYLCASSLVSGTDTQYFGPGTRLTVL.

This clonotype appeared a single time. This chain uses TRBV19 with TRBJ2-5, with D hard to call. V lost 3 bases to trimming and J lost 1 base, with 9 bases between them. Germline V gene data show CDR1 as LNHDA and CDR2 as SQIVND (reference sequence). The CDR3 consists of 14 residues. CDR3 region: CASSIEGIQETQYF. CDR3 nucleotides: TGTGCCAGTAGTATCGAAGGGATCCAAGAGACCCAGTACTTC.

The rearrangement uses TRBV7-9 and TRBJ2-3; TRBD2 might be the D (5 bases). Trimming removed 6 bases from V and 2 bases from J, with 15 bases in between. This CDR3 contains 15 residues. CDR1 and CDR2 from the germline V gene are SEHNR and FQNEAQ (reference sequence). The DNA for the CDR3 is TGTGCCAGCAGTACGCGCGGAGGTCTCACAGATACGCAGTATTTT. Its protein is CASSTRGGLTDTQYF. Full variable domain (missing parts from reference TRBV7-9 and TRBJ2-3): DTGVSQNPRHKITKRGQNVTFRCDPISEHNRLYWYRQTLGQGPEFLTYFQNEAQLEKSRLLSDRFSAERPKGSFSTLEIQRTEQGDSAMYLCASSTRGGLTDTQYFGPGTRLTVL.

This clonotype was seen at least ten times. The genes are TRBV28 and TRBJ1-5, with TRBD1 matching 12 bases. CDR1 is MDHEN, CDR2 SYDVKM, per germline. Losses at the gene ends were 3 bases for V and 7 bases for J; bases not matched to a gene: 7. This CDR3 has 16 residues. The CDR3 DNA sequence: TGTGCCAGCAGTTTCCCCGGGACAGGGGGCAGGCAGCCCCAGCATTTT. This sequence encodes CASSFPGTGGRQPQHF.

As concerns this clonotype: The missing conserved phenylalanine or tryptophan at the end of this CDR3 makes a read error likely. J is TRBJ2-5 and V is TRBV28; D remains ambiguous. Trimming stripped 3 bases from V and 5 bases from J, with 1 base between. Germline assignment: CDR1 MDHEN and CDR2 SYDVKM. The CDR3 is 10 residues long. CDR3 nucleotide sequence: TGTGCCAGCAGTTTGGAGACCCAGTACCTC. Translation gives CASSLETQYL.

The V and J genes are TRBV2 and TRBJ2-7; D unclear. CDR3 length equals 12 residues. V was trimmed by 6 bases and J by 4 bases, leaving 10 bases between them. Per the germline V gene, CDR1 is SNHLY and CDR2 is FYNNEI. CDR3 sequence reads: CASSQEIYEQYF. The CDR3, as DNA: TGTGCCAGCAGCCAGGAAATTTACGAGCAGTACTTC.

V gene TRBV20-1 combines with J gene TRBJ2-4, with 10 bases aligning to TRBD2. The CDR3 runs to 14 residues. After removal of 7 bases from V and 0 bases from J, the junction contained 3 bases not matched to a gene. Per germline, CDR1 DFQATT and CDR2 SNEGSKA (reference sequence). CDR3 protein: CSGLAGIAKNIQYF. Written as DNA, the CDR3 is TGCAGTGGACTAGCGGGTATAGCCAAAAACATTCAGTACTTC.

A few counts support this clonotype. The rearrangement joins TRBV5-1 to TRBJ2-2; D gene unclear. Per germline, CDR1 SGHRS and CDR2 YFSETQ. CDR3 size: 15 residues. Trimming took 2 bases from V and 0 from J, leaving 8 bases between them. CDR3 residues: CASSFGGSNTGELFF. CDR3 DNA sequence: TGCGCCAGCAGCTTTGGCGGCTCGAACACCGGGGAGCTGTTTTTT.

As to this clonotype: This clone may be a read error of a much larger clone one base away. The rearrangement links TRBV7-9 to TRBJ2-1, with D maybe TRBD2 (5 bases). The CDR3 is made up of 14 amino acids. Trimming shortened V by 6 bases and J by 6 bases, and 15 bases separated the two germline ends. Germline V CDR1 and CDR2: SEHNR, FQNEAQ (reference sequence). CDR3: CASRFRTRGNEQFF. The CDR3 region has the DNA TGTGCCAGCAGATTTCGAACTAGAGGCAATGAGCAGTTCTTC.

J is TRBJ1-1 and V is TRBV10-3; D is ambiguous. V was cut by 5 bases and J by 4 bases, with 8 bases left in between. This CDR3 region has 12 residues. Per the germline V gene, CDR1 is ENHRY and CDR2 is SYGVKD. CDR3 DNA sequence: TGTGCCATCAGTAACAGAGTCACTGAAGCTTTCTTT. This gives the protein CAISNRVTEAFF.

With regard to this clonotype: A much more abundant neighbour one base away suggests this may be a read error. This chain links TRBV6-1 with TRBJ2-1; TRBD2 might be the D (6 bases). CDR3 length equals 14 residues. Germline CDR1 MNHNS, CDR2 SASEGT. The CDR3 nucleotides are TGTGCCGGCAGCCCAGGACTACCGAAGGGTGAGCAGTTCTTC. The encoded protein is CAGSPGLPKGEQFF.

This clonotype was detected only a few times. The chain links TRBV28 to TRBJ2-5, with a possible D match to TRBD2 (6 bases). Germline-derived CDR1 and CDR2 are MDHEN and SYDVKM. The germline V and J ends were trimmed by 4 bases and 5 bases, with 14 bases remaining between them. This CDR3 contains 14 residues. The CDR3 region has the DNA TGTGCCAGCAGTTCCCTCCCGGGAGTTGAGACCCAGTACTTC. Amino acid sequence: CASSSLPGVETQYF.

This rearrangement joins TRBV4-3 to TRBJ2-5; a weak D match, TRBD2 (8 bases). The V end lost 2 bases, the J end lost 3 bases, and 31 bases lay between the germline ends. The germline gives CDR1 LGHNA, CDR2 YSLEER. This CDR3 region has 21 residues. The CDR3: CASSQQGQYGESGSLEETQYF. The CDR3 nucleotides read TGCGCCAGCAGCCAACAGGGACAGTACGGGGAGAGCGGGAGTTTGGAAGAGACCCAGTACTTC.

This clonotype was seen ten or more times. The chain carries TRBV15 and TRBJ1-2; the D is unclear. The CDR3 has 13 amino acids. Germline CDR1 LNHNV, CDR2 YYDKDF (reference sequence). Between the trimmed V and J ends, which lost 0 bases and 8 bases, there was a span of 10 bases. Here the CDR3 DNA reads TGTGCCACCAGCAGAGATGGAACGGAGGGCTACACCTTC. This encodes CATSRDGTEGYTF.